The rows below give T cell receptor beta chains drawn from one sample of a study of blood T cell repertoires in COVID-19. Profiling relied on immunoSEQ multiplex PCR, and the TCRdb table lists in-frame clones only, not all of them. The data show under 150,000 clones, with 81% seen just once and around 1.5% held by the top ten. Material: peripheral blood. These receptors came from a man in his forties or fifties with acute or convalescent COVID-19. Both conserved end residues are trimmed from each CDR3. A D gene is named only where the DNA matches it firmly.

V: TRBV5-1; D: .; J: TRBJ1-5; CDR3: ASSLEGDSNQPQH
V: TRBV6-6; D: TRBD1; J: TRBJ1-1; CDR3: ASSPRQGGNTEAF
V: TRBV7-9; D: .; J: TRBJ1-6; CDR3: ASSLEYDNSPLH
V: TRBV18; D: .; J: TRBJ1-6; CDR3: ASSPGGGGSPLH
V: TRBV5-1; D: .; J: TRBJ1-1; CDR3: ASSLFTAGVDTEAF
V: TRBV27; D: .; J: TRBJ1-6; CDR3: ASSFQGQRYNSPLH
V: TRBV5-1; D: .; J: TRBJ1-1; CDR3: ASSLEGVPNTEAF
V: TRBV5-1; D: .; J: TRBJ2-2; CDR3: ASSITGSGELF
V: TRBV5-6; D: TRBD2; J: TRBJ2-3; CDR3: ASSLYRRGGGDTQY
V: TRBV9; D: .; J: TRBJ1-2; CDR3: ASSTSGGNYGYT
V: TRBV6-2/TRBV6-3; D: TRBD2; J: TRBJ2-3; CDR3: ASSTSGGPGDTQY
V: TRBV21-1; D: .; J: TRBJ1-1; CDR3: ASSKAGGSPGDTEAF
V: TRBV12-3/TRBV12-4; D: .; J: TRBJ1-5; CDR3: ASSLSENQPQH
V: TRBV5-1; D: TRBD1; J: TRBJ2-2; CDR3: ASSLVGTGYTGELF
V: TRBV12-3/TRBV12-4; D: .; J: TRBJ1-1; CDR3: ASSINTEAF
V: TRBV5-1; D: .; J: TRBJ1-1; CDR3: ASSRGEGISEAF
V: TRBV10-2; D: .; J: TRBJ2-3; CDR3: ASGGTDTQY
V: TRBV11-3; D: TRBD1; J: TRBJ2-5; CDR3: ASSSGTEGETQY
V: TRBV5-1; D: TRBD2; J: TRBJ2-3; CDR3: ASTVRPGGGTDTQY
V: TRBV28; D: TRBD1; J: TRBJ1-5; CDR3: ASRVDREPRQPQH
V: TRBV9; D: .; J: TRBJ1-3; CDR3: ASSVVGLVGNTIY
V: TRBV5-1; D: .; J: TRBJ1-1; CDR3: ASSLRGGLEAF
V: TRBV6-6; D: .; J: TRBJ2-2; CDR3: ASSSERSSAGELF
V: TRBV12-5; D: TRBD1; J: TRBJ1-1; CDR3: ASGPGTGGQNTEAF
V: TRBV5-6; D: .; J: TRBJ1-5; CDR3: ASSQTASSNQPQH
V: TRBV21-1; D: .; J: TRBJ1-2; CDR3: ASSDRTGIDYGYT
V: TRBV6-5; D: TRBD1; J: TRBJ1-1; CDR3: ASNAGGSKNTEAF
V: TRBV6-2/TRBV6-3; D: .; J: TRBJ1-1; CDR3: ASSYTENTEAF
V: TRBV6-5; D: .; J: TRBJ1-2; CDR3: ASSYSSGKGYT
V: TRBV11-2; D: TRBD2; J: TRBJ2-1; CDR3: ASSLGLAGGPTYNEQF